This T cell receptor beta chain was obtained from a study of OX40 agonist ivuxolimab in advanced cancers. Looked up from germline, CDR1 is SGHRS and CDR2 is YFSETQ. V was shortened by 0 bases and J by 5 bases, with 18 bases between the two germline ends. The CDR3 runs to 17 residues. The method was immunoSEQ multiplex PCR; TCRdb's version includes in-frame clones alone and lacks a portion of them. The sample comprises fewer than 20,000 clones, about 84% of which are singletons, and roughly 14% rests with the top ten. The receptor comes from an adult with an advanced solid tumor such as melanoma, head and neck, liver or kidney cancer. The genes are TRBV5-1 and TRBJ2-1; D possibly corresponds to TRBD1 (5 bases). The source was CD4+ or CD8+ T cells sorted from blood, collected in a trial of the OX40 agonist ivuxolimab. CDR3 sequence: CASSLGLRAATDNEQFF. The CDR3, as DNA: TGCGCCAGCAGCTTGGGGCTCAGGGCCGCTACGGACAATGAGCAGTTCTTC.